These 25 T cell receptor beta chains were all obtained from the same sample, sequenced in a study of T-cell memory formation after mild COVID-19. MiXCR was run by TCRdb on the 5' RACE reads, yielding one entry per CDR3 protein. The table shows about 320,000 distinct CDR3 sequences, with around 15% occurring only once. The sequenced sample was PBMCs or a T cell subset sorted from them (not recorded which). The origin of the receptors is a young man who had mild COVID-19 (a few samples of this study predate the infection). Cell type and time point are not known.

The chain couples TRBV7-2 to TRBJ2-3; possibly TRBD2 for D (5 bases). Germline V gene data show CDR1 as SGHTA and CDR2 as FQGNSA. The V and J ends lost 5 bases and 0 bases respectively, with 12 bases between them. This CDR3 region has 15 residues. The CDR3 loop reads CASSLYSASTDTQYF. CDR3 in DNA: TGTGCCAGCAGCCTATATAGCGCCAGCACAGATACGCAGTATTTT.

This clonotype was picked up a small number of times. This chain uses TRBV4-2 with TRBJ1-4; D unresolved. The germline V gene has CDR1 LGHNA and CDR2 YNFKEQ. Deletions cut 1 base from V and 8 bases from J, with 8 bases between. This CDR3 has 13 amino acids. The CDR3 nucleotides read TGTGCCAGCAGCCAAGTTGAACGGGAAAAACTGTTTTTT. Translating it yields CASSQVEREKLFF.

This chain joins TRBV14 and TRBJ2-7; tentatively, D is TRBD1 or TRBD2 (6 bases each). The germline V gene encodes CDR1 SGHDN and CDR2 FVKESK. V was clipped by 1 base and J by 0 bases, with 13 bases between them. The length of the CDR3 is 16 residues. The chain's CDR3 is CASSQGVGGHSYEQYF. For the CDR3, the DNA is TGTGCCAGCAGCCAAGGGGTGGGGGGACACTCCTACGAGCAGTACTTC.

This clonotype has more than one count but fewer than ten. Sequence at one end of the junction differs from germline and may be a read error. V usage is TRBV20-1 and J usage is TRBJ2-5; D is unclear. The CDR3 has 10 residues. CDR1 is DFQATT, CDR2 SNEGSKA, per germline (reference sequence). CDR3 protein: CYGAQETQYF. The CDR3 DNA sequence: TGTTATGGCGCTCAAGAGACCCAGTACTTC.

The chain recombines TRBV4-3 with TRBJ2-5; D gene ambiguous. The germline V and J ends were trimmed by 4 bases and 2 bases, with 14 bases remaining between them. Germline lookup yields CDR1 LGHNA and CDR2 YSLEER. The CDR3 has 15 residues. The CDR3 nucleotides read TGCGCCAGCAGCCTAAACATGGGCAGTCAAGAGACCCAGTACTTC. It yields the protein CASSLNMGSQETQYF.

This clonotype was seen only a few times. The chain couples TRBV10-3 to TRBJ1-3, with a weak D call TRBD1 (5 bases). The CDR3 has 14 residues. CDR1 ENHRY and CDR2 SYGVKD come from the germline V gene. V lost 7 bases and J lost 0, with 10 bases in between. Here the CDR3 reads CAIMDNPSGNTIYF. As DNA, the CDR3 is TGTGCCATCATGGACAATCCCTCTGGAAACACCATATATTTT.

This chain links TRBV6-2 or TRBV6-3 with TRBJ1-1; D remains ambiguous. Trimming cost V 6 bases and J 0 bases, with 17 bases left between them. Germline V gene lookup returns CDR1 MNHEY and CDR2 SVGEGT. CDR3 length: 16 residues. The CDR3 DNA is TGTGCCAGCAGATCGGACGCTCGCGCCGTGAACACTGAAGCTTTCTTT. It yields the protein CASRSDARAVNTEAFF.

Note on this clonotype: At one end the junction does not follow the germline gene, possibly because of a read error. This chain links TRBV11-2 with TRBJ2-3; D gene unclear. The CDR3 runs to 15 residues. Germline CDR1 is SGHAT and CDR2 is FQNNGV. CDR3 amino acids: CSSSLESGNMDTQYF. The CDR3 bases are TGTTCCAGCAGCTTAGAATCTGGGAACATGGATACGCAGTATTTT. The whole variable domain, remainder taken from reference TRBV11-2 and TRBJ2-3, is EAGVAQSPRYKIIEKRQSVAFWCNPISGHATLYWYQQILGQGPKLLIQFQNNGVVDDSQLPKDRFSAERLKGVDSTLKIQPAKLEDSAVYLCSSSLESGNMDTQYFGPGTRLTVL.

The V and J genes are TRBV29-1 and TRBJ2-1; TRBD1 matches at 7 bases. Per the germline V gene, CDR1 is SQVTM and CDR2 is ANQGSEA. V lost 7 bases, J lost 4 bases, and 7 bases stayed unmatched. There are 13 residues in the CDR3. In DNA form, the CDR3 reads TGCAGCGCGGGACAGCAACAATACAATGAGCAGTTCTTC. Translating it yields CSAGQQQYNEQFF.

Only a few counts were recorded for this clonotype. The chain joins TRBV2 to TRBJ1-1; 9 bases fit TRBD1. Germline V gene lookup returns CDR1 SNHLY and CDR2 FYNNEI. The CDR3 extends over 15 amino acids. V lost 7 bases, J lost 4 bases, and 10 bases stayed unmatched. The CDR3 DNA reads TGTGCCAGCACTCCGGGACAGGGCCGGCCCACTGAAGCTTTCTTT. Translation gives CASTPGQGRPTEAFF.

The chain couples TRBV10-1 to TRBJ2-3; TRBD2 is a possible D gene (6 bases). CDR1 is WNHNN and CDR2 is SYGVQD in the germline V gene (reference sequence). The CDR3 length is 14 residues. V gave up 8 bases and J gave up 2 bases, with 14 bases separating them. CDR3 nucleotides: TGCGCCAGCGGACGGGGGACCCTCACAGATACGCAGTATTTT. This codes for CASGRGTLTDTQYF.

The V and J genes are TRBV30 and TRBJ2-3, with 10 bases aligning to TRBD2. V was clipped by 4 bases and J by 6 bases; unmatched bases: 13. CDR1 GTSNPN and CDR2 SVGIG come from the germline V gene (reference sequence). The CDR3 runs 16 residues. In DNA, the CDR3 is TGTGCCTGGACAACCTCTGTAGCGGGGGGCGCGGATACGCAGTATTTT. Protein: CAWTTSVAGGADTQYF.

The chain links TRBV6-2 or TRBV6-3 to TRBJ2-7; TRBD1 matches at 11 bases. CDR1 and CDR2 (germline): MNHEY, SVGEGT. J was trimmed by 4 bases and V by 2 bases; bases with no gene match: 10. CDR3 length equals 17 residues. The CDR3 bases are TGTGCCAGCAGTTACGCCCACCGGGACAGGGGGAGATACGAGCAGTACTTC. It translates to CASSYAHRDRGRYEQYF.

This chain joins TRBV27 and TRBJ2-7; perhaps TRBD1 as D (5 bases). The CDR3 loop spans 12 amino acids. V lost 8 bases and J lost 4, with 12 bases in between. CDR1 is MNHEY, CDR2 SMNVEV, per germline (reference sequence). CDR3: CASGRRDYEQYV. The CDR3 bases are TGTGCCAGCGGACGCAGGGATTACGAGCAGTACGTC.

This clonotype was counted at least ten times. This chain links TRBV12-3 or TRBV12-4 with TRBJ1-2; D perhaps matches TRBD1 (5 bases). The germline V and J ends were trimmed by 3 bases and 6 bases, with 11 bases remaining between them. The CDR3 runs to 13 residues. Written as DNA, the CDR3 is TGTGCCAGCAGTTTGGGACGGGTTCATGGCTACACCTTC. Amino acids: CASSLGRVHGYTF.

This clonotype has more than one count but fewer than ten. The rearrangement uses TRBV12-3 or TRBV12-4 and TRBJ2-4, with TRBD1 as a possible D gene (5 bases). Trimming pared 6 bases from V and 5 bases from J, leaving 11 bases between. The CDR3 is made up of 13 amino acids. CDR3 in amino acids: CASRPGPENIQYF. CDR3 DNA: TGTGCCAGCAGGCCAGGGCCCGAAAACATTCAGTACTTC.

V usage is TRBV7-2 and J usage is TRBJ2-5; D tentatively reads TRBD1 or TRBD2 (5 bases each). The ends were cut back, 5 bases at V and 4 bases at J, with 11 bases in the middle. The CDR3 totals 13 residues. Germline assignment: CDR1 SGHTA and CDR2 FQGNSA. CDR3 nucleotides: TGTGCCAGCAGCCGTAGTGGGGGAGAGACCCAGTACTTC. Translated: CASSRSGGETQYF.

The chain recombines TRBV4-3 with TRBJ2-2; the D gene is possibly TRBD2 (7 bases). Germline V lookup: CDR1 LGHNA, CDR2 YSLEER. V was shortened by 0 bases and J by 8 bases, with 16 bases between the two germline ends. CDR3 length: 16 amino acids. For the CDR3, the DNA is TGCGCCAGCAGCCAAGATGGGGCGGGGGCAGCGGGGGAGCTGTTTTTT. It encodes CASSQDGAGAAGELFF.

V is TRBV6-5 and J is TRBJ2-2; weak D call: TRBD1 (6 bases). V lost 6 bases, J lost 3 bases, and 17 bases lay in between. The CDR3 runs to 16 residues. Germline assignment: CDR1 MNHEY and CDR2 SVGAGI. In DNA form, the CDR3 reads TGTGCCAGCAGCGGATCATCTGGACAGTACACCGGGGAGCTGTTTTTT. This translates into CASSGSSGQYTGELFF.

V gene TRBV20-1 combines with J gene TRBJ1-5, with TRBD1 as a possible D gene (5 bases). Germline V lookup: CDR1 DFQATT, CDR2 SNEGSKA (reference sequence). The CDR3 has 13 amino acids. Trimming pared 4 bases from V and 2 bases from J, leaving 9 bases between. The CDR3 is CSAMGPGNQPQHF. Here the CDR3 DNA reads TGCAGTGCTATGGGGCCGGGCAATCAGCCCCAGCATTTT.

The chain couples TRBV19 to TRBJ2-3, with 7 bases aligning to TRBD1. Germline loops: CDR1 LNHDA, CDR2 SQIVND (reference sequence). V lost 2 bases, J lost 5 bases, and 7 bases stayed unmatched. The CDR3 is made up of 15 amino acids. The CDR3 coding sequence is TGTGCCAGTAGTATAATGACAGGGCCCGGAGATACGCAGTATTTT. This gives the protein CASSIMTGPGDTQYF. Based on the CDR3 plus reference TRBV19 and TRBJ2-3, the full variable domain is DGGITQSPKYLFRKEGQNVTLSCEQNLNHDAMYWYRQDPGQGLRLIYYSQIVNDFQKGDIAEGYSVSREKKESFPLTVTSAQKNPTAFYLCASSIMTGPGDTQYFGPGTRLTVL.

This chain uses TRBV12-3 or TRBV12-4 with TRBJ1-2; D possibly corresponds to TRBD1 (6 bases). The CDR3 runs 13 residues. Trimming cost V 6 bases and J 8 bases, with 16 bases left between them. CDR3 region: CASSLGGNSGYTF. DNA for the CDR3: TGTGCCAGCAGCCTCGGGGGCAATTCCGGCTACACCTTC.

V usage is TRBV7-8 and J usage is TRBJ1-3; D remains unclear. The germline gives CDR1 SGHVS, CDR2 FQNEAQ. V lost 1 base, J lost 0 bases, and 13 bases lay in between. This CDR3 spans 17 amino acids. CDR3 coding DNA: TGTGCCAGCAGCTTAGACGGAGTTATCTCCTCTGGAAACACCATATATTTT. Translation: CASSLDGVISSGNTIYF.

The rearrangement uses TRBV12-3 or TRBV12-4 and TRBJ2-1; 10 nucleotides align to TRBD1. The CDR3 is 15 residues long. The J segment lost 7 bases and the V segment lost 5 bases, leaving 8 bases of the junction unmatched. CDR3 DNA: TGTGCCAGCAGTCAACCCGGGACAGGGGCAAATGAGCAGTTCTTC. Protein: CASSQPGTGANEQFF.

This clonotype has at least ten counts. The genes are TRBV6-5 and TRBJ1-5; no reliable D call. The CDR3 runs to 14 residues. Germline CDR1 and CDR2: MNHEY and SVGAGI. Trimming cost V 3 bases and J 3 bases, with 9 bases left between them. CDR3 DNA: TGTGCCAGCAGTTATTTGGGGAACAATCAGCCCCAGCATTTT. Its protein product is CASSYLGNNQPQHF.